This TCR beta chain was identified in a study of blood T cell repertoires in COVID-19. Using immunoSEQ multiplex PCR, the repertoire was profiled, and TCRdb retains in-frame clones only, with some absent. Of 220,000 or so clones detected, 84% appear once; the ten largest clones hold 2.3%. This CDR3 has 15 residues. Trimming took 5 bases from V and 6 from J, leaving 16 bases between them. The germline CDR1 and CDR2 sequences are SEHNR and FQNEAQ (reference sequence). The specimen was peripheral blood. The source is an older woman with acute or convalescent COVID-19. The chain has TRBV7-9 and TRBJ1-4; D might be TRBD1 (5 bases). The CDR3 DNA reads TGTGCCAGCAGCCCCCGTCGGGGGGGGGATGAAAAACTGTTTTTT. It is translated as CASSPRRGGDEKLFF.